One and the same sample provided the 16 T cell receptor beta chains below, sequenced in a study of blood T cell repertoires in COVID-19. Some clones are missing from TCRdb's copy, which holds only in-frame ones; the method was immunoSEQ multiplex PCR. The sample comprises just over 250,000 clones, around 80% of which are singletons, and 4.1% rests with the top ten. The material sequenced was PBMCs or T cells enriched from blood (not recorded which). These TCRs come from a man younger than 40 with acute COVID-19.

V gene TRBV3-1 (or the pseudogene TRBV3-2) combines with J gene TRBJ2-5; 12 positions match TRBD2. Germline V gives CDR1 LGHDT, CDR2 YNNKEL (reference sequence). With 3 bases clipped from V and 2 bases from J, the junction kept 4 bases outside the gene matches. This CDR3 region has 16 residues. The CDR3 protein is CASSHNGLAGQETQYF. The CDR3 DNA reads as TGTGCCAGCAGCCATAATGGACTAGCGGGACAAGAGACCCAGTACTTC.

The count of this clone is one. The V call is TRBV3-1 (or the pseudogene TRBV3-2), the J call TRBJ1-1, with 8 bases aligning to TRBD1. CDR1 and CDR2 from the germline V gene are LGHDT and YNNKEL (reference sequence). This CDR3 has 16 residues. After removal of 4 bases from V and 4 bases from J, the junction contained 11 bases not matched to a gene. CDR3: CASSPRTGFGGTEAFF. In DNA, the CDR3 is TGTGCCAGCAGCCCCCGGACAGGGTTCGGGGGCACTGAAGCTTTCTTT.

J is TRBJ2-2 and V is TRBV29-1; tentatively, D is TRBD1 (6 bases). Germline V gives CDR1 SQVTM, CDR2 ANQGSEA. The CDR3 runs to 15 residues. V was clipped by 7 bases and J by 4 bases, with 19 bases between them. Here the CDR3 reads CSAKEPGQGTGELFF. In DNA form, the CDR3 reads TGCAGCGCCAAGGAACCGGGACAAGGCACCGGGGAGCTGTTTTTT.

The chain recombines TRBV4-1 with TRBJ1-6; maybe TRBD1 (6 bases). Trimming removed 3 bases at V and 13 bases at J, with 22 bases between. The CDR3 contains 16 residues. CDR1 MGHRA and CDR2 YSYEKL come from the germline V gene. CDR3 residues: CASSQGALWGGKPLHF. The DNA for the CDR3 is TGCGCCAGCAGCCAGGGGGCCCTATGGGGGGGTAAGCCCCTCCACTTT.

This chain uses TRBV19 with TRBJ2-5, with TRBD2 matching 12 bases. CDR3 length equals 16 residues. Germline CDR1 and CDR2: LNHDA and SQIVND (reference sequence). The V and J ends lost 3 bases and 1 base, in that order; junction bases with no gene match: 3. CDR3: CASSISTSGGQETQYF. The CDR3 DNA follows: TGTGCCAGTAGTATCTCGACTAGCGGGGGCCAAGAGACCCAGTACTTC.

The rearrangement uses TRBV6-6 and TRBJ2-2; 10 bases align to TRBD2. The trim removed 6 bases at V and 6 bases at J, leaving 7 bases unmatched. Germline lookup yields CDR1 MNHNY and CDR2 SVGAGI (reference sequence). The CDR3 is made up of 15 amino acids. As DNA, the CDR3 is TGTGCCAGCAGGGTAACTAGCGGGATGGCCGGGGAGCTGTTTTTT. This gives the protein CASRVTSGMAGELFF.

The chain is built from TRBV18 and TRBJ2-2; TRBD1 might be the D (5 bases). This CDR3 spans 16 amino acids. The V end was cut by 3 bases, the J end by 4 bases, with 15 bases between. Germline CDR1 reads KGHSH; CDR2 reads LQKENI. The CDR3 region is CASSPPSQGSTGELFF. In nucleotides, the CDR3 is TGTGCCAGCTCACCCCCTTCCCAGGGATCCACCGGGGAGCTGTTTTTT.

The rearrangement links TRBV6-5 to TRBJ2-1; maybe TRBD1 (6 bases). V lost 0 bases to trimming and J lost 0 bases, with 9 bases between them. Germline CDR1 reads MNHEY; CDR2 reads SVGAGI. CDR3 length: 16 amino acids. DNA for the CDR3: TGTGCCAGCAGTTACTCACAGGGCAGCTCCTACAATGAGCAGTTCTTC. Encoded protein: CASSYSQGSSYNEQFF.

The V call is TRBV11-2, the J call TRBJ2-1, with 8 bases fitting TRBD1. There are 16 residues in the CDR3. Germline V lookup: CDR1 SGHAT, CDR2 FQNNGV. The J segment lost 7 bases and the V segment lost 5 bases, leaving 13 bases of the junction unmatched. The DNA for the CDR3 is TGTGCCAGCAGCCAAACCGGGACAGGCTTCGGGAATGAGCAGTTCTTC. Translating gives CASSQTGTGFGNEQFF. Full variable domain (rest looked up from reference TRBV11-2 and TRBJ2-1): EAGVAQSPRYKIIEKRQSVAFWCNPISGHATLYWYQQILGQGPKLLIQFQNNGVVDDSQLPKDRFSAERLKGVDSTLKIQPAKLEDSAVYLCASSQTGTGFGNEQFFGPGTRLTVL.

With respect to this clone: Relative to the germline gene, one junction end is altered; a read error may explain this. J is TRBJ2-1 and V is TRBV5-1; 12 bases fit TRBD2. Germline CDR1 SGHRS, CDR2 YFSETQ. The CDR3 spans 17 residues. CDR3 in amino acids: CASSSQGLAGGYNEQFF. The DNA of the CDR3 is TGTGCCAGCAGCTCTCAGGGACTAGCGGGTGGCTACAATGAGCAGTTCTTC. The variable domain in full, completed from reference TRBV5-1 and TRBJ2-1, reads KAGVTQTPRYLIKTRGQQVTLSCSPISGHRSVSWYQQTPGQGLQFLFEYFSETQRNKGNFPGRFSGRQFSNSRSEMNVSTLELGDSALYLCASSSQGLAGGYNEQFFGPGTRLTVL.

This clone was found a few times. CDR3 sequence (DNA): TGTGCCAGTAGTCTTGGGCCTCGCCAGGACACTGAAGCTTTCTTT. This sequence encodes CASSLGPRQDTEAFF. The chain is built from TRBV19 and TRBJ1-1; no reliable D call. CDR3 size: 15 residues. V gave up 5 bases and J gave up 3 bases, with 16 bases separating them. CDR1 LNHDA and CDR2 SQIVND come from the germline V gene (reference sequence).

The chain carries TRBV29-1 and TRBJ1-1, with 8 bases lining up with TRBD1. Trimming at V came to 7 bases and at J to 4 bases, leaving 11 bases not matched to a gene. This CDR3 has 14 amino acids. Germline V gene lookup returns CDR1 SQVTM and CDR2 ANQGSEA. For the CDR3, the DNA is TGCAGCGCGCCACGGGGAACAGGGGGCACTGAAGCTTTCTTT. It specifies CSAPRGTGGTEAFF.

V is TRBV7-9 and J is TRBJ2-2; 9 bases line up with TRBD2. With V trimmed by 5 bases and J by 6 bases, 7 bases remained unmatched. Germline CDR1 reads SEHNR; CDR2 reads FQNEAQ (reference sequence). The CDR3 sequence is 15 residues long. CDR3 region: CASSPPGGRAGELFF. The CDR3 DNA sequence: TGTGCCAGCAGCCCTCCGGGCGGGAGGGCCGGGGAGCTGTTTTTT. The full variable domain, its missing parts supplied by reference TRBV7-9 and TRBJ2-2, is DTGVSQNPRHKITKRGQNVTFRCDPISEHNRLYWYRQTLGQGPEFLTYFQNEAQLEKSRLLSDRFSAERPKGSFSTLEIQRTEQGDSAMYLCASSPPGGRAGELFFGEGSRLTVL.

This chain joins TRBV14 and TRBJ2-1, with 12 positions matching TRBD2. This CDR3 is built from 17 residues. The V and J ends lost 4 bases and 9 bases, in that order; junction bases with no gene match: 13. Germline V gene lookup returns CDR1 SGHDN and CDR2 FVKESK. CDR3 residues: CASSLQTSGSTGVEQFF. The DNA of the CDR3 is TGTGCCAGCAGCCTTCAGACTAGCGGGAGTACGGGCGTTGAGCAGTTCTTC.

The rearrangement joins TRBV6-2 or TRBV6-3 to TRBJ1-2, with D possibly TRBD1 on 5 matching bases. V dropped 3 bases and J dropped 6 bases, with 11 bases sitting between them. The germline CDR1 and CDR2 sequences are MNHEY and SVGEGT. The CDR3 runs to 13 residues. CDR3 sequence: CASSYQGFHGYTF. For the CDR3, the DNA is TGTGCCAGCAGTTATCAGGGATTCCATGGCTACACCTTC.

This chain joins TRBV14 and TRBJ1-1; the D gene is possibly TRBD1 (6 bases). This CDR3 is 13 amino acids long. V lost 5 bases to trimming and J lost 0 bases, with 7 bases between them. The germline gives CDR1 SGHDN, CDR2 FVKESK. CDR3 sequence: CASSGQMNTEAFF. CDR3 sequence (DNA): TGTGCCAGCAGCGGACAGATGAACACTGAAGCTTTCTTT.